Here is one T cell receptor beta chain with its context. The table came from immunoSEQ multiplex PCR; TCRdb's copy has only in-frame clones and leaves some out. The data show over 450,000 clones, about 89% seen once. Per the germline V gene, CDR1 is SGHNT and CDR2 is YYREEE (reference sequence). V was clipped by 4 bases and J by 4 bases; unmatched bases: 6. The CDR3 runs 14 residues. This specimen comes from a study of blood T cell repertoires in COVID-19. In the study overall: Acute and convalescent COVID-19 specimens originated in the United States, Italy and Spain.

It was during active infection that Seattle patients were enrolled and then longitudinally followed. J is TRBJ1-1 and V is TRBV5-4, with 8 bases identical to TRBD1. The TCR sequence derives from a woman in her forties or fifties with COVID-19, enrolled during active disease. The specimen sequenced was peripheral blood. CDR3 in amino acids: CASSTGGVTTEAFF. CDR3 in DNA: TGTGCCAGCAGCACAGGGGGAGTGACCACTGAAGCTTTCTTT. Looking up the rest from reference TRBV5-4 and TRBJ1-1 gives the full variable domain: ETGVTQSPTHLIKTRGQQVTLRCSSQSGHNTVSWYQQALGQGPQFIFQYYREEENGRGNFPPRFSGLQFPNYSSELNVNALELDDSALYLCASSTGGVTTEAFFGQGTRLTVV.